A selection of T cell receptor beta chains follows, all from one sample in a study of beta chain features in type 1 diabetes. The table came from immunoSEQ multiplex PCR; TCRdb's copy has only in-frame clones and leaves some out. The profile shows 810,000 or so clones, roughly 15% of them singletons. The sequencing sample was made of naive CD4+ T cells from blood. The receptors derive from a woman younger than 35 in good health. CDR3s include the opening cysteine and the closing phenylalanine or tryptophan.

CDR3	V	J
CASLRTGGDDTQYF	TRBV19	TRBJ2-3
CASSRHRLNPYEQYF	TRBV19	TRBJ2-7
CASSSPGTGGRETQYF	TRBV27	TRBJ2-5
CASSLATWDAYNEQFF	TRBV5-6	TRBJ2-1
CASSPPTDRYEQYF	TRBV18	TRBJ2-7
CASSFGGHSYNEQFF	TRBV5-4	TRBJ2-1
CASSLEQKNIQYF	TRBV5-4	TRBJ2-4
CASGESVQLKNIQYF	TRBV6-6	TRBJ2-4
CASSPQGKAQFF	TRBV7-2	TRBJ2-1
CASSYVSTDTQYF	TRBV7-3	TRBJ2-3
CASSFTGSGANVLTF	TRBV6-6	TRBJ2-6
CASRHGTGPYEQYF	TRBV27	TRBJ2-7
CASSTAGLAGGRYNEQFF	TRBV7-2	TRBJ2-1
CASRSDLATEAFF	TRBV25-1	TRBJ1-1
CASSLFHRDNEQFF	TRBV28	TRBJ2-1
CASSSRDGSYEQYF	TRBV28	TRBJ2-7
CASSARGQGYTGELFF	TRBV9	TRBJ2-2
CSVEDSVDTQYF	TRBV29-1	TRBJ2-3
CASSARQGVNTGELFF	TRBV9	TRBJ2-2
CASSTTGLGYTF	TRBV28	TRBJ1-2
CASSYSGRENIQYF	TRBV6-5	TRBJ2-4
CASSLGALGNEQFF	TRBV11-1	TRBJ2-1
CASSPQETQYF	TRBV2	TRBJ2-5
CASRLVYEQYF	TRBV2	TRBJ2-7
CASSVEQGYEKLFF	TRBV2	TRBJ1-4
CASSQELQGRMNTEAFF	TRBV4-3	TRBJ1-1
CAISEVQVANEQYF	TRBV10-3	TRBJ2-7
CASSQDNGYYYEQYF	TRBV4-3	TRBJ2-7
CATSSGRMFDTQYF	TRBV6-6	TRBJ2-3